Below are 4 T cell receptor beta chains sequenced from a single sample in a study of cytomegalovirus exposure and HLA in healthy donors. Amplification used 60 Vbeta primers and 13 Jbeta primers. Here immunoSEQ multiplex PCR was the method, and the copy in TCRdb shows in-frame clones only, minus some. The sample consists of 85,000 to 95,000 clones, 76% of them appearing once. The specimen sequenced was PBMCs. These receptor sequences come from a man in his thirties or forties in good health and CMV-seropositive.

The rearrangement uses TRBV6-5 and TRBJ2-7, with D tentatively TRBD2 (6 bases). This CDR3 has 13 amino acids. V lost 6 bases, J lost 7 bases, and 16 bases lay in between. In germline, CDR1 is MNHEY, CDR2 SVGAGI. The CDR3 spells CASRTRRSGEQYF. CDR3 DNA: TGTGCCAGCAGGACTAGGCGTTCAGGAGAGCAGTACTTC.

The gene calls are TRBV11-2 and TRBJ1-6; D remains ambiguous. Germline assignment: CDR1 SGHAT and CDR2 FQNNGV. This CDR3 region has 15 residues. The V and J ends lost 1 base and 8 bases respectively, with 12 bases between them. For the CDR3, the DNA is TGTGCCAGCAGCTTAGGGGCGGGGAGCGATTCACCCCTCCACTTT. Translated: CASSLGAGSDSPLHF.

The V gene is TRBV28, the J gene TRBJ1-1, with D possibly matching TRBD1 (5 bases). The CDR3 has 11 residues. The germline gives CDR1 MDHEN, CDR2 SYDVKM. Trimming removed 10 bases from V and 6 bases from J, with 12 bases in between. CDR3 residues: CATKGVAEAFF. The CDR3 coding sequence is TGTGCCACCAAAGGGGTGGCTGAAGCTTTCTTT.

The CDR3 here is CASGQDYSNQPQHF. CDR3 in DNA: TGTGCCAGCGGCCAGGACTATAGCAATCAGCCCCAGCATTTT. The chain uses TRBV6-1 and TRBJ1-5; D is unresolved. The CDR3 runs 14 residues. The V end was cut by 8 bases, the J end by 0 bases, with 11 bases between. CDR1 and CDR2 from the germline V gene are MNHNS and SASEGT.